This T cell receptor (beta chain) was observed in a study of T-cell memory formation after mild COVID-19. This clonotype was counted ten times or more. With 5 bases removed from V and 4 bases from J, the gap between germline ends came to 9 bases. The CDR3 loop spans 13 amino acids. The V gene's germline CDR1 is SEHNR and CDR2 FQNEAQ (reference sequence). Each CDR3 protein gets one entry after TCRdb re-called the 5' RACE reads with MiXCR. The data contain 400,000 to 500,000 distinct CDR3 sequences, about 19% of them singletons. The TCR originated in an adult woman who had mild COVID-19 (a few samples of this study predate the infection). Cell type and time point are not known. Sequencing was done on a sample of PBMCs or a T cell subset sorted from them (not recorded which). The J gene is TRBJ1-3, the V gene TRBV7-9; perhaps TRBD1 as D (6 bases). CDR3 bases: TGTGCCAGCAGCCACGGACAGGGAAACACCATATATTTT. Translated, it gives CASSHGQGNTIYF.